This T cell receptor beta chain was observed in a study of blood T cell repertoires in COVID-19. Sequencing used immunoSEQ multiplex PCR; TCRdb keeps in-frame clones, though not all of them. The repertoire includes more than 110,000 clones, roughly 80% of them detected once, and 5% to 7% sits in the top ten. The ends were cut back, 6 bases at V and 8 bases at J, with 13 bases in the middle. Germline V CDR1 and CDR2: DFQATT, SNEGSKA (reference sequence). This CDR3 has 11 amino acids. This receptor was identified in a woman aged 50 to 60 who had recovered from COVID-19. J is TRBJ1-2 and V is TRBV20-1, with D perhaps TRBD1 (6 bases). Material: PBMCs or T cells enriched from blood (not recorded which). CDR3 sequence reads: CSALAGEGYTF. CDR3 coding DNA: TGCAGTGCCTTGGCAGGGGAAGGCTACACCTTC.